The 11 T cell receptor beta chains in this list originate from one sample, sequenced in a study of shared clonotypes between healthy human individuals. TCRdb's copy holds only in-frame clones and misses some; the assay was immunoSEQ multiplex PCR. The data contain hundreds of thousands of clones, roughly 77% of them singletons. Sequenced input: PBMCs. These receptors were collected from a woman in her thirties or forties in good health. Some clones in this sample may be carry-over from other donors' samples.

The CDR3 sequence is CASSPSAGGPYEQYF. For the CDR3, the DNA is TGTGCCAGCAGCCCGTCAGCGGGAGGGCCCTACGAGCAGTACTTC. The chain couples TRBV11-3 to TRBJ2-7; 10 bases are shared with TRBD2. The CDR3 runs 15 residues. Trimming removed 5 bases from V and 2 bases from J; junction bases left unmatched: 6. Germline CDR1 SGHNT, CDR2 YENEEA.

The chain combines TRBV6-5 with TRBJ2-7; 9 bases align to TRBD2. The germline CDR1 and CDR2 sequences are MNHEY and SVGAGI. This CDR3 spans 14 amino acids. J lost 0 bases, V lost 7 bases, and 4 bases had no gene match. The CDR3 sequence is CASKLAGISYEQYF. Written as DNA, the CDR3 is TGTGCCAGCAAGCTAGCGGGGATCTCCTACGAGCAGTACTTC.

V and J are TRBV15 and TRBJ2-2, with D unclear. The CDR3 is made up of 14 amino acids. The V end lost 6 bases, the J end lost 0 bases, and 8 bases lay between the germline ends. Per germline, CDR1 LNHNV and CDR2 YYDKDF (reference sequence). CDR3 sequence: CATSRLSNTGELFF. In DNA, the CDR3 is TGTGCCACCAGTAGACTTTCGAACACCGGGGAGCTGTTTTTT.

The V gene is TRBV7-2, the J gene TRBJ2-3; perhaps TRBD1 as D (5 bases). Germline-derived CDR1 and CDR2 are SGHTA and FQGNSA. This CDR3 is 15 amino acids long. Trimming removed 2 bases from V and 5 bases from J, with 14 bases in between. CDR3 residues: CASSLNIRVKDTQYF. In DNA, the CDR3 is TGTGCCAGCAGCTTAAATATCAGGGTGAAAGATACGCAGTATTTT.

The J gene is TRBJ1-1, the V gene TRBV30, with a possible D match to TRBD1 (6 bases). The CDR3 runs to 14 residues. V was clipped by 2 bases and J by 1 base, with 11 bases between them. The V gene's germline CDR1 is GTSNPN and CDR2 SVGIG (reference sequence). This CDR3 is CAWSTGTTNTEAFF. CDR3 DNA sequence: TGTGCCTGGAGTACCGGGACAACGAACACTGAAGCTTTCTTT.

This chain joins TRBV18 and TRBJ2-5; a possible D gene is TRBD1 (6 bases). V lost 6 bases and J lost 2, with 10 bases in between. The CDR3 is 13 residues long. Germline CDR1 is KGHSH and CDR2 is LQKENI. The CDR3 here is CASSSDSQETQYF. Written as DNA, the CDR3 is TGTGCCAGCTCCTCGGACAGTCAAGAGACCCAGTACTTC.

This clone was seen just once. The chain joins TRBV5-4 to TRBJ2-3, with TRBD1 as a possible D gene (6 bases). This CDR3 has 14 amino acids. Trimming stripped 3 bases from V and 4 bases from J, with 12 bases between. CDR1 and CDR2 (germline): SGHNT, YYREEE (reference sequence). CDR3 nucleotide sequence: TGTGCCAGCAGCTCCCGGGACACCGCAGATACGCAGTATTTT. Translated, it gives CASSSRDTADTQYF. Full variable domain (rest looked up from reference TRBV5-4 and TRBJ2-3): ETGVTQSPTHLIKTRGQQVTLRCSSQSGHNTVSWYQQALGQGPQFIFQYYREEENGRGNFPPRFSGLQFPNYSSELNVNALELDDSALYLCASSSRDTADTQYFGPGTRLTVL.

The chain carries TRBV28 and TRBJ2-5; possibly TRBD1 for D (5 bases). Germline lookup yields CDR1 MDHEN and CDR2 SYDVKM. CDR3 size: 14 residues. The V and J ends lost 4 bases and 3 bases respectively, with 12 bases between them. The CDR3 loop reads CASSSPTAEETQYF. As DNA, the CDR3 is TGTGCCAGCAGTTCACCGACAGCAGAAGAGACCCAGTACTTC. Full variable domain (rest looked up from reference TRBV28 and TRBJ2-5): DVKVTQSSRYLVKRTGEKVFLECVQDMDHENMFWYRQDPGLGLRLIYFSYDVKMKEKGDIPEGYSVSREKKERFSLILESASTNQTSMYLCASSSPTAEETQYFGPGTRLLVL.

This clone was counted a single time. This chain uses TRBV5-1 with TRBJ2-1; D unresolved. This CDR3 contains 16 residues. Trimming removed 0 bases at V and 10 bases at J, with 20 bases between. The V gene's germline CDR1 is SGHRS and CDR2 YFSETQ. The CDR3 protein is CASSLEGPTRPSEQFF. CDR3 DNA sequence: TGCGCCAGCAGCTTGGAAGGGCCTACCCGGCCATCGGAGCAGTTCTTC.

About this clone: This sample includes further DNA sequences coding for the same CDR3. The chain couples TRBV11-2 to TRBJ2-7; 8 bases agree with TRBD1. The CDR3 totals 15 residues. Germline CDR1 and CDR2: SGHAT and FQNNGV. After removal of 0 bases from V and 2 bases from J, the junction contained 3 bases not matched to a gene. The CDR3 sequence is CASSLDPGQAYEQYF. CDR3 in DNA: TGTGCCAGCAGCTTAGATCCGGGACAGGCCTACGAGCAGTACTTC.

V is TRBV28 and J is TRBJ2-1; D call uncertain. V shed 8 bases and J shed 1 base, with 12 bases lying between them. Germline loops: CDR1 MDHEN, CDR2 SYDVKM. There are 14 residues in the CDR3. The CDR3 region is CASSLGVSYNEQFF. CDR3 bases: TGTGCCAGCTCCCTAGGAGTTTCCTACAATGAGCAGTTCTTC. Using reference TRBV28 and TRBJ2-1 for the parts outside the CDR3, the full variable domain is DVKVTQSSRYLVKRTGEKVFLECVQDMDHENMFWYRQDPGLGLRLIYFSYDVKMKEKGDIPEGYSVSREKKERFSLILESASTNQTSMYLCASSLGVSYNEQFFGPGTRLTVL.